This T cell receptor beta chain is from a study of OX40 agonist ivuxolimab in advanced cancers. Background on the study: Antecedent anti-PD-1, anti-PD-L1 or anti-CTLA-4 therapy was permissible, with over 35% having received some. Study-level findings and limits: The authors did not determine the antigen specificity of the expanded peripheral T cells.

As concerns this clone: Antigen specificity is unknown.

The junction had 6 bases not matched to a gene; V was cut back by 5 bases and J by 5 bases. The CDR3 sequence is 14 residues long. The V gene's germline CDR1 is SGHTA and CDR2 FQGNSA. Clones were sequenced by immunoSEQ multiplex PCR, and TCRdb holds only the in-frame ones, with some missing. The repertoire holds tens of thousands of clones, with 85% to 90% as singletons. This sequence originates from an adult with an advanced solid tumor such as melanoma, head and neck, liver or kidney cancer. The sample here was CD4+ or CD8+ T cells sorted from blood, taken in a trial of the OX40 agonist ivuxolimab. The chain couples TRBV7-2 to TRBJ1-5; 7 bases agree with TRBD1. The CDR3, as DNA: TGTGCCAGCAGCACAGGGGTGTTAGATCAGCCCCAGCATTTT. It is translated as CASSTGVLDQPQHF.